The TCR beta chain described here comes from a study of cytomegalovirus exposure and HLA in healthy donors. Regarding the study as a whole: Reports indicate that TCR beta sequences accurately predicted the HLA-A and HLA-B alleles of most subjects. Looking again later, the authors saw that most CMV-associated TCR beta chains seemed HLA-restricted.

PCR amplification relied on 60 Vbeta primers (plus 13 Jbeta primers). TCRdb keeps only in-frame clones here, not all; method: immunoSEQ multiplex PCR. The data show 120,000 to 150,000 clones, over 60% seen once. Per the germline V gene, CDR1 is MDHEN and CDR2 is SYDVKM. Trimming took 2 bases from V and 5 from J, leaving 15 bases between them. The CDR3 length is 15 residues. In regard to this clone: Its specificity is unknown.

This TCR was recovered from a woman between 40 and 50 years old in good health and CMV-seronegative. J is TRBJ2-5 and V is TRBV28, with D tentatively TRBD1 (6 bases). Specimen: PBMCs. This chain's CDR3 is CASSLAQGTRETQYF. CDR3 sequence (DNA): TGTGCCAGCAGTTTAGCCCAGGGGACGCGGGAGACCCAGTACTTC.